What follows are 25 T cell receptor beta chains derived from one specimen sequenced in a study of blood T cell repertoires in COVID-19. The assay was immunoSEQ multiplex PCR, and TCRdb's table has in-frame clones only and misses some. The profile shows some 210,000 clones, 70% to 90% of them singletons. Specimen: peripheral blood. The receptors shown here come from a woman aged 40 to 50 who had recovered from COVID-19.

The V and J genes are TRBV11-3 and TRBJ2-1; 7 bases align to TRBD2. After removal of 4 bases from V and 2 bases from J, the junction contained 8 bases not matched to a gene. The CDR3 is made up of 16 amino acids. Germline V gene lookup returns CDR1 SGHNT and CDR2 YENEEA. The CDR3 loop reads CASSSGAGLTYNEQFF. Written as DNA, the CDR3 is TGTGCCAGCAGCTCGGGAGCGGGATTGACCTACAATGAGCAGTTCTTC.

This clone was counted only a few times. CDR3 loop: CASRENSGQGRRGGELFF. CDR3 nucleotides: TGTGCCAGCAGGGAAAACAGTGGACAGGGAAGGCGGGGCGGGGAGCTGTTTTTT. The V and J genes are TRBV2 and TRBJ2-2, with 8 nucleotides matching TRBD1. Germline assignment: CDR1 SNHLY and CDR2 FYNNEI. This CDR3 comprises 18 residues. Trimming removed 6 bases from V and 7 bases from J; junction bases left unmatched: 19.

The CDR3, as DNA: TGTGCCAGCAGGCCAGGGGGCAAAGCCGAGCAGTACTTC. Translation: CASRPGGKAEQYF. The chain links TRBV5-5 to TRBJ2-7, with 8 bases matching TRBD1. This CDR3 is 13 amino acids long. Trimming removed 5 bases from V and 6 bases from J; junction bases left unmatched: 7. Germline V gene lookup returns CDR1 SGHKS and CDR2 YYEKEE (reference sequence).

V gene TRBV5-1 combines with J gene TRBJ1-1; D gene unclear. Trimming took 1 base from V and 1 from J, leaving 5 bases between them. Germline V gene sequence: CDR1 SGHRS, CDR2 YFSETQ. This CDR3 contains 13 residues. CDR3 sequence (DNA): TGCGCCAGCAGCTTGCAGGAGAACACTGAAGCTTTCTTT. Translating gives CASSLQENTEAFF.

V and J are TRBV5-6 and TRBJ2-1, with 12 positions matching TRBD2. J lost 1 base, V lost 0 bases, and 8 bases had no gene match. CDR3 length equals 19 residues. CDR1 and CDR2 from the germline V gene are SGHDT and YYEEEE. CDR3 sequence reads: CASSLGLAGVDRSYNEQFF. The CDR3 region has the DNA TGTGCCAGCAGCTTGGGACTAGCGGGAGTAGATAGATCCTACAATGAGCAGTTCTTC.

The CDR3: CASSLSQGNGNTIYF. The CDR3 region has the DNA TGTGCCAGCAGCTTAAGTCAGGGGAATGGAAACACCATATATTTT. This chain links TRBV7-2 with TRBJ1-3; D might be TRBD1 (6 bases). The CDR3 consists of 15 residues. Per germline, CDR1 SGHTA and CDR2 FQGNSA. The germline V and J ends were trimmed by 2 bases and 3 bases, with 11 bases remaining between them. Full variable domain (remainder filled in from reference TRBV7-2 and TRBJ1-3): GAGVSQSPSNKVTEKGKDVELRCDPISGHTALYWYRQSLGQGLEFLIYFQGNSAPDKSGLPSDRFSAERTGGSVSTLTIQRTQQEDSAVYLCASSLSQGNGNTIYFGEGSWLTVV.

The chain employs TRBV19 and TRBJ2-2; 8 nucleotides align to TRBD2. Trimming took 4 bases from V and 2 from J; bases not matched to a gene: 3. Germline V gene data show CDR1 as LNHDA and CDR2 as SQIVND (reference sequence). The CDR3 covers 15 residues. The CDR3 sequence is CASSNSGINTGELFF. The CDR3 nucleotides are TGTGCCAGTAGTAATAGCGGGATCAACACCGGGGAGCTGTTTTTT.

The chain uses TRBV9 and TRBJ2-7; 10 bases fit TRBD2. The trim removed 2 bases at V and 6 bases at J, leaving 5 bases unmatched. The CDR3 is 14 residues long. The germline V gene encodes CDR1 SGDLS and CDR2 YYNGEE. This CDR3 is CASSVALAGAEQYF. The DNA for the CDR3 is TGTGCCAGCAGCGTTGCCCTAGCGGGAGCCGAGCAGTACTTC.

This sequence joins TRBV12-3 or TRBV12-4 and TRBJ1-2, with a tentative D call TRBD1 (5 bases). The V end lost 5 bases, the J end lost 6 bases, and 13 bases lay between the germline ends. The CDR3 loop spans 13 amino acids. The CDR3 sequence: CASSLAGWNGYTF. The CDR3 coding sequence is TGTGCCAGCAGTCTTGCAGGGTGGAATGGCTACACCTTC.

The V call is TRBV19, the J call TRBJ1-5, with D maybe TRBD1 (6 bases). This CDR3 is built from 15 residues. Trimming left V 6 bases short and J 6 bases short, with 18 bases between. Germline loops: CDR1 LNHDA, CDR2 SQIVND (reference sequence). CDR3 DNA: TGTGCCAGTAGCCCCCGGGGGGGGGCGCGTCAGCCCCAGCATTTT. As protein: CASSPRGGARQPQHF.

The CDR3 region has the DNA TGTGCCAGCAGCCGGTCGGGACAGGGGATTTGGAACGAGCAGTACTTC. This sequence encodes CASSRSGQGIWNEQYF. The rearrangement joins TRBV3-1 (or the pseudogene TRBV3-2) to TRBJ2-7; 10 bases fit TRBD1. The germline V gene has CDR1 LGHDT and CDR2 YNNKEL (reference sequence). V trimming: 4 bases; J trimming: 5 bases; junction bases outside the gene matches: 11. The CDR3 sequence is 16 residues long.

The chain couples TRBV7-2 to TRBJ2-2; unclear D gene. The V end lost 5 bases, the J end lost 4 bases, and 8 bases lay between the germline ends. Germline-derived CDR1 and CDR2 are SGHTA and FQGNSA. This CDR3 spans 13 amino acids. This chain's CDR3 is CASSPSPTGELFF. The CDR3 DNA reads as TGTGCCAGCAGCCCCTCCCCCACCGGGGAGCTGTTTTTT. Variable domain in full (rest from reference TRBV7-2 and TRBJ2-2): GAGVSQSPSNKVTEKGKDVELRCDPISGHTALYWYRQSLGQGLEFLIYFQGNSAPDKSGLPSDRFSAERTGGSVSTLTIQRTQQEDSAVYLCASSPSPTGELFFGEGSRLTVL.

This rearrangement joins TRBV7-7 to TRBJ2-3, with 11 bases aligning to TRBD1. CDR1 and CDR2 from the germline V gene are SSHAT and FNYEAQ (reference sequence). The CDR3 totals 16 residues. V trimming: 1 base; J trimming: 4 bases; junction bases outside the gene matches: 4. In DNA, the CDR3 is TGTGCCAGCAGCTTAGAAGGGACAGGGGGATCAGATACGCAGTATTTT. It codes for CASSLEGTGGSDTQYF. The full variable domain, completed using reference TRBV7-7 and TRBJ2-3, is GAGVSQSPRYKVTKRGQDVTLRCDPISSHATLYWYQQALGQGPEFLTYFNYEAQPDKSGLPSDRFSAERPEGSISTLTIQRTEQRDSAMYRCASSLEGTGGSDTQYFGPGTRLTVL.

This clone was seen once. A read error is likely, as this CDR3 ends without the conserved phenylalanine or tryptophan. Because the CDR3's place on the DNA is in doubt, the DNA is left out and the CDR3 is given as listed by TCRdb. This chain connects TRBV2 to TRBJ1-2. The CDR3 is 9 residues long, counting both termini. Germline loops: CDR1 SNHLY, CDR2 FYNNEI. The CDR3 spells CASSPPVEV.

J is TRBJ2-1 and V is TRBV5-1, with TRBD2 identical over 10 bases. Losses at the gene ends were 0 bases for V and 5 bases for J; bases not matched to a gene: 2. Germline lookup yields CDR1 SGHRS and CDR2 YFSETQ. The CDR3 covers 15 residues. This CDR3 reads CASSLDGLADNEQFF. The CDR3 nucleotides are TGCGCCAGCAGCTTGGATGGACTAGCGGACAATGAGCAGTTCTTC.

A single count supports this clone. Other DNA sequences in the same sample also yield this CDR3. The chain employs TRBV19 and TRBJ1-5; D gene uncertain. The germline V gene encodes CDR1 LNHDA and CDR2 SQIVND (reference sequence). The CDR3 covers 13 residues. Trimming removed 3 bases from V and 4 bases from J, with 7 bases in between. Written as DNA, the CDR3 is TGTGCCAGTAGTATTGGCGGAAATCAGCCCCAGCATTTT. Translation gives CASSIGGNQPQHF.

The V call is TRBV19, the J call TRBJ2-1; D might be TRBD2 (6 bases). Trimming removed 3 bases at V and 0 bases at J, with 15 bases between. Germline CDR1 is LNHDA and CDR2 is SQIVND (reference sequence). The CDR3 loop spans 17 amino acids. CDR3 residues: CASSINLARSSYNEQFF. The CDR3 nucleotides read TGTGCCAGTAGTATTAATCTAGCGAGGAGCTCCTACAATGAGCAGTTCTTC. Combining the CDR3 with reference TRBV19 and TRBJ2-1 gives the whole variable domain DGGITQSPKYLFRKEGQNVTLSCEQNLNHDAMYWYRQDPGQGLRLIYYSQIVNDFQKGDIAEGYSVSREKKESFPLTVTSAQKNPTAFYLCASSINLARSSYNEQFFGPGTRLTVL.

This chain joins TRBV5-1 and TRBJ2-3, with 14 bases matching TRBD2. The germline gives CDR1 SGHRS, CDR2 YFSETQ. This CDR3 region has 17 residues. The V gene end was trimmed by 9 bases and the J gene end by 0 bases; junction bases not matched to a gene: 9. As DNA, the CDR3 is TGCGCCACCTTGGGACTAGCGGGAGCTCGAAGCACAGATACGCAGTATTTT. Protein product: CATLGLAGARSTDTQYF.

The chain joins TRBV28 to TRBJ2-3; 9 bases agree with TRBD2. Germline CDR1 and CDR2: MDHEN and SYDVKM. The CDR3 spans 18 residues. The J segment lost 1 base and the V segment lost 7 bases, leaving 15 bases of the junction unmatched. The CDR3 here is CASTSPTSGPRGTDTQYF. The CDR3 DNA sequence: TGTGCCAGCACCTCGCCGACTAGCGGTCCCCGGGGCACAGATACGCAGTATTTT.

The chain has TRBV28 and TRBJ1-5; D ambiguous. Trimming shortened V by 0 bases and J by 0 bases, and 6 bases separated the two germline ends. Per the germline V gene, CDR1 is MDHEN and CDR2 is SYDVKM. CDR3 length: 15 residues. The CDR3 loop is CASSLWRNSNQPQHF. The CDR3 DNA reads TGTGCCAGCAGTTTATGGAGGAATAGCAATCAGCCCCAGCATTTT.

This chain connects TRBV18 to TRBJ1-3; possible D gene TRBD1, 5 bases. Trimming shortened V by 0 bases and J by 2 bases, and 5 bases separated the two germline ends. This CDR3 spans 14 amino acids. Germline CDR1 reads KGHSH; CDR2 reads LQKENI. This chain's CDR3 is CASSPPTAGNTIYF. As DNA, the CDR3 is TGTGCCAGCTCACCACCGACAGCTGGAAACACCATATATTTT.

Turning to this clone: The same CDR3 arises from other DNA sequences in this sample as well. V usage is TRBV6-6 and J usage is TRBJ2-7; D uncertain. V lost 0 bases and J 1 base, leaving 10 bases between the germline ends. In germline, CDR1 is MNHNY, CDR2 SVGAGI (reference sequence). The CDR3 is 15 amino acids. Here the CDR3 reads CASSYSSGASYEQYF. As DNA, the CDR3 is TGTGCCAGCAGTTACTCATCCGGAGCGTCCTACGAGCAGTACTTC.

The chain uses TRBV28 and TRBJ2-1; 14 positions agree with TRBD2. Per the germline V gene, CDR1 is MDHEN and CDR2 is SYDVKM. This CDR3 has 17 residues. The ends lost 5 bases at V and 2 bases at J; junction bases unmatched: 5. CDR3 amino acids: CASSPGLAGDAYNEQFF. The DNA for the CDR3 is TGTGCCAGCAGTCCGGGACTAGCGGGAGACGCCTACAATGAGCAGTTCTTC.

The CDR3 bases are TGTGCCAGCAGTTCTCCCGCGGGCGGCTACACCTTC. Its translation: CASSSPAGGYTF. The rearrangement links TRBV6-6 to TRBJ1-2; D call uncertain. V gave up 4 bases and J gave up 8 bases, with 11 bases separating them. This CDR3 spans 12 amino acids. CDR1 is MNHNY and CDR2 is SVGAGI in the germline V gene (reference sequence).

The rearrangement links TRBV25-1 to TRBJ1-5; D gene ambiguous. The CDR3 length is 15 residues. CDR1 and CDR2 from the germline V gene are MGHDK and SYGVNS. With 1 base removed from V and 5 bases from J, the gap between germline ends came to 12 bases. The CDR3 DNA is TGTGCCAGCAGTGAATTGGGAGGTACCGATCAGCCCCAGCATTTT. It specifies CASSELGGTDQPQHF.